The 2 T cell receptor beta chains below all came from one sample that was sequenced in a study of human T cells and chemical hapten exposure. Indicated time point: pre-sensitization, week 0. The sample's treatment: therapeutic diphenylcyclopropenone sensitization with weekly scalp DPC. TCRdb re-analysed the RACE reads in MiXCR, keeping a single row per CDR3 protein. Among 300,000 to 450,000 distinct CDR3 sequences, roughly 5.3% were seen once, and the ten largest hold 2.6%. The sequencing used whole blood, collected in connection with sensitization to the hapten diphenylcyclopropenone (DPC). These receptors all come from a woman in her 50s with alopecia areata. Some clones in this sample may be carry-over from other donors' samples.

There are many counts of this clonotype. The rearrangement joins TRBV6-6 to TRBJ1-5, with a possible D match to TRBD1 (6 bases). V gave up 2 bases and J gave up 3 bases, with 14 bases separating them. The germline V gene encodes CDR1 MNHNY and CDR2 SVGAGI (reference sequence). CDR3 length: 16 residues. The chain's CDR3 is CASSYDTGAVNQPQHF. Here the CDR3 DNA reads TGTGCCAGCAGTTACGACACGGGGGCCGTCAATCAGCCCCAGCATTTT.

This clonotype has ten or more counts. The rearrangement joins TRBV6-5 to TRBJ2-7; 10 positions match TRBD1. The junction had 15 bases not matched to a gene; V was cut back by 5 bases and J by 5 bases. The germline CDR1 and CDR2 sequences are MNHEY and SVGAGI. The CDR3 covers 17 residues. The CDR3 DNA reads as TGTGCCAGCAGTCGAGTGCCGCCGGGACAGGGGCTACACGAGCAGTACTTC. Protein: CASSRVPPGQGLHEQYF.